One and the same sample provided the 27 T cell receptor beta chains below, sequenced in a study of T cell responses to AZD1222 COVID-19 vaccine. Repertoires were generated with immunoSEQ multiplex PCR, while TCRdb's copy carries only in-frame clones and drops some. The profile shows about 140,000 clones, approximately 84% of them singletons. Sequencing used peripheral blood, obtained on day 0 of AZD1222 vaccination. All receptors derive from an adult in good health.

This chain connects TRBV28 to TRBJ1-5, with a tentative D call TRBD1 (5 bases). V dropped 3 bases and J dropped 4 bases, with 7 bases sitting between them. From germline, CDR1 is MDHEN and CDR2 SYDVKM. This CDR3 is built from 13 residues. CDR3 nucleotide sequence: TGTGCCAGCAGTTTTGACAGAAATCAGCCCCAGCATTTT. Amino acid sequence: CASSFDRNQPQHF.

The V and J genes are TRBV28 and TRBJ1-6; weak D call: TRBD1 (5 bases). Trimming took 4 bases from V and 14 from J, leaving 15 bases between them. The CDR3 length is 13 residues. Germline-derived CDR1 and CDR2 are MDHEN and SYDVKM. The CDR3 coding sequence is TGTGCCAGCAGTTCCGGGGCCCCCCGGGCCCTCCACTTT. Amino acids: CASSSGAPRALHF. The whole variable domain, remainder taken from reference TRBV28 and TRBJ1-6, is DVKVTQSSRYLVKRTGEKVFLECVQDMDHENMFWYRQDPGLGLRLIYFSYDVKMKEKGDIPEGYSVSREKKERFSLILESASTNQTSMYLCASSSGAPRALHFGNGTRLTVT.

The chain joins TRBV7-9 to TRBJ1-5, with D unresolved. Germline V lookup: CDR1 SEHNR, CDR2 FQNEAQ (reference sequence). Trimming took 5 bases from V and 1 from J, leaving 12 bases between them. This CDR3 contains 15 residues. CDR3 region: CASSQGSASNQPQHF. The DNA for the CDR3 is TGTGCCAGCAGCCAAGGGTCAGCCAGCAATCAGCCCCAGCATTTT.

This sequence joins TRBV24-1 and TRBJ2-3; 13 nucleotides align to TRBD2. This CDR3 is 21 amino acids long. V gave up 1 base and J gave up 2 bases; unmatched junction bases: 14. CDR1 is KGHDR, CDR2 SFDVKD, per germline. The CDR3 reads CATSDFFGTSGALGLTDTQYF. The DNA of the CDR3 is TGTGCCACCAGTGATTTCTTTGGGACTAGCGGGGCTCTTGGTCTCACAGATACGCAGTATTTT.

In nucleotides, the CDR3 is TGTGCCAGTAGTATAGGCGGGACTAGCCTTAAAGAGACCCAGTACTTC. Encoded protein: CASSIGGTSLKETQYF. The rearrangement links TRBV19 to TRBJ2-5; 9 positions agree with TRBD2. The CDR3 is 16 residues long. J was trimmed by 3 bases and V by 1 base; bases with no gene match: 6. The germline V gene encodes CDR1 LNHDA and CDR2 SQIVND (reference sequence).

The V call is TRBV9, the J call TRBJ1-3; D is uncertain. CDR1 and CDR2 from the germline V gene are SGDLS and YYNGEE. The germline V and J ends were trimmed by 0 bases and 7 bases, with 8 bases remaining between them. This CDR3 is built from 13 residues. CDR3 sequence reads: CASSVATRNTIYF. The CDR3 DNA follows: TGTGCCAGCAGCGTAGCTACGAGGAACACCATATATTTT.

This sequence joins TRBV27 and TRBJ2-7; the D gene is possibly TRBD2 (6 bases). This CDR3 spans 16 amino acids. Per the germline V gene, CDR1 is MNHEY and CDR2 is SMNVEV (reference sequence). V lost 6 bases, J lost 0 bases, and 18 bases lay in between. The CDR3 region is CASSLVGEESSYEQYF. The CDR3 DNA is TGTGCCAGCAGCCTCGTAGGGGAGGAGAGCTCCTACGAGCAGTACTTC.

The chain carries TRBV30 and TRBJ2-7; possibly TRBD2 for D (5 bases). V gave up 8 bases and J gave up 4 bases, with 18 bases separating them. The CDR3 spans 13 residues. The germline gives CDR1 GTSNPN, CDR2 SVGIG (reference sequence). The CDR3 sequence is CARGVGGQYEQYF. CDR3 nucleotides: TGTGCCCGGGGAGTGGGTGGGCAATACGAGCAGTACTTC.

In this sample, this clone turned up a few times. The CDR3 sequence is CASSLTDTQYF. CDR3 in DNA: TGTGCCAGCAGTCTCACAGATACGCAGTATTTT. The gene calls are TRBV12-3 or TRBV12-4 and TRBJ2-3, with D unresolved. The CDR3 sequence is 11 residues long. V was clipped by 5 bases and J by 2 bases, with 2 bases between them.

The chain links TRBV7-3 to TRBJ1-2; unclear D gene. The V end lost 1 base, the J end lost 6 bases, and 9 bases lay between the germline ends. Per germline, CDR1 SGHTA and CDR2 FQGTGA. This CDR3 contains 13 residues. CDR3 residues: CASSLRSGNGYTF. CDR3 sequence (DNA): TGTGCCAGCAGCTTAAGGTCGGGAAATGGCTACACCTTC.

This chain joins TRBV11-3 and TRBJ2-3; 10 bases map to TRBD2. The CDR3 has 17 amino acids. CDR1 and CDR2 from the germline V gene are SGHNT and YENEEA. V was clipped by 2 bases and J by 3 bases; unmatched bases: 8. The CDR3 nucleotides are TGTGCCAGCAGCTTATCCACTAGCGGGGTGGGAACAGATACGCAGTATTTT. Residues: CASSLSTSGVGTDTQYF.

The rearrangement links TRBV11-1 to TRBJ2-7; 13 bases line up with TRBD2. Germline CDR1 is SGHAT and CDR2 is FQDESV (reference sequence). Trimming removed 6 bases from V and 2 bases from J; junction bases left unmatched: 4. The CDR3 runs to 15 residues. CDR3 region: CASRPGTSGAYEQYF. CDR3 nucleotide sequence: TGTGCCAGCAGACCGGGGACTAGCGGGGCCTACGAGCAGTACTTC. The whole variable domain, remainder taken from reference TRBV11-1 and TRBJ2-7, is EAEVAQSPRYKITEKSQAVAFWCDPISGHATLYWYRQILGQGPELLVQFQDESVVDDSQLPKDRFSAERLKGVDSTLKIQPAELGDSAMYLCASRPGTSGAYEQYFGPGTRLTVT.

Regarding this clone: Likely a read error: the CDR3 ends without its conserved phenylalanine or tryptophan. V gene TRBV5-1 combines with J gene TRBJ2-7, with TRBD1 as a possible D gene (5 bases). Germline V lookup: CDR1 SGHRS, CDR2 YFSETQ. V lost 3 bases to trimming and J lost 6 bases, with 16 bases between them. The CDR3 is 14 residues long. The CDR3 sequence is CASSSLGAAREQYL. The CDR3 coding sequence is TGCGCCAGCAGCTCCCTAGGGGCGGCGCGCGAGCAGTACCTC.

The chain combines TRBV28 with TRBJ1-5; 9 positions match TRBD1. Trimming cost V 5 bases and J 1 base; bases outside gene matches: 6. Germline values: CDR1 MDHEN, CDR2 SYDVKM. CDR3 size: 16 residues. Written as DNA, the CDR3 is TGTGCCAGCAGTACCCAAGACAGGGGGAGCAATCAGCCCCAGCATTTT. Translation: CASSTQDRGSNQPQHF.

The chain employs TRBV19 and TRBJ1-5; D remains unclear. CDR3 length equals 16 residues. Germline values: CDR1 LNHDA, CDR2 SQIVND (reference sequence). Trimming pared 7 bases from V and 4 bases from J, leaving 20 bases between. CDR3: CASTSSGTTKNQPQHF. CDR3 DNA sequence: TGTGCCAGTACCTCTTCGGGCACAACAAAAAATCAGCCCCAGCATTTT.

The chain couples TRBV6-6 to TRBJ1-2; tentative D call: TRBD1 (5 bases). Trimming shortened V by 8 bases and J by 0 bases, and 13 bases separated the two germline ends. The CDR3 contains 14 residues. Germline V gene sequence: CDR1 MNHNY, CDR2 SVGAGI (reference sequence). The CDR3 sequence: CASGPGSSNYGYTF. CDR3 coding DNA: TGTGCCAGCGGTCCAGGGTCGTCTAACTATGGCTACACCTTC.

This chain uses TRBV3-1 (or the pseudogene TRBV3-2) with TRBJ2-2; 8 nucleotides line up with TRBD1. V was clipped by 3 bases and J by 5 bases; unmatched bases: 8. Germline values: CDR1 LGHDT, CDR2 YNNKEL (reference sequence). The CDR3 covers 16 residues. CDR3 nucleotides: TGTGCCAGCAGCCAGCGGACAGGGAGCTATACCGGGGAGCTGTTTTTT. This gives the protein CASSQRTGSYTGELFF.

The chain has TRBV27 and TRBJ2-7, with D uncertain. Germline V lookup: CDR1 MNHEY, CDR2 SMNVEV (reference sequence). V gave up 3 bases and J gave up 1 base, with 13 bases separating them. The CDR3 contains 15 residues. The CDR3: CASSLGKSRSYEQYF. In nucleotides, the CDR3 is TGTGCCAGCAGTTTGGGTAAATCAAGGTCCTACGAGCAGTACTTC.

The rearrangement joins TRBV24-1 to TRBJ2-7, with 7 bases matching TRBD1. V dropped 6 bases and J dropped 4; count of bases not matched to a gene: 5. The CDR3 is made up of 13 amino acids. The germline V gene has CDR1 KGHDR and CDR2 SFDVKD. The CDR3: CATSTDRVYEQYF. CDR3 DNA sequence: TGTGCCACCAGTACCGACAGGGTGTACGAGCAGTACTTC.

The rearrangement uses TRBV7-9 and TRBJ1-1; the D gene is possibly TRBD1 (5 bases). The CDR3 spans 14 residues. Germline V gene data show CDR1 as SEHNR and CDR2 as FQNEAQ (reference sequence). Deletions cut 6 bases from V and 3 bases from J, with 14 bases between. The CDR3 is CASSSEGTDTEAFF. The CDR3 DNA follows: TGTGCCAGCAGTTCTGAGGGGACTGACACTGAAGCTTTCTTT.

The chain carries TRBV28 and TRBJ1-5, with D uncertain. The V gene's germline CDR1 is MDHEN and CDR2 SYDVKM. The V end lost 3 bases, the J end lost 4 bases, and 10 bases lay between the germline ends. This CDR3 comprises 14 residues. CDR3 protein: CASSFESLNQPQHF. As DNA, the CDR3 is TGTGCCAGCAGTTTTGAAAGTCTGAATCAGCCCCAGCATTTT.

The chain has TRBV19 and TRBJ2-6; D ambiguous. The CDR3 is made up of 17 amino acids. The V gene lost 7 bases and the J gene lost 1 base, with 17 bases spanning the gap. From germline, CDR1 is LNHDA and CDR2 SQIVND (reference sequence). The CDR3 coding sequence is TGTGCCAGTATGGGCCCATATCGCGCTTCTGGGGCCAACGTCCTGACTTTC. Amino acid sequence: CASMGPYRASGANVLTF.

V usage is TRBV19 and J usage is TRBJ1-5; tentatively, D is TRBD1 (5 bases). This CDR3 comprises 17 residues. From germline, CDR1 is LNHDA and CDR2 SQIVND (reference sequence). V lost 3 bases and J lost 7, with 22 bases in between. CDR3 DNA sequence: TGTGCCAGTAGTATTTACTTCACGGGGGACTCGGGCCAGCCCCAGCATTTT. This codes for CASSIYFTGDSGQPQHF.

The chain uses TRBV27 and TRBJ2-7, with 9 nucleotides matching TRBD1. V trimming: 6 bases; J trimming: 4 bases; junction bases outside the gene matches: 7. Germline assignment: CDR1 MNHEY and CDR2 SMNVEV (reference sequence). The CDR3 sequence is 14 residues long. CDR3 nucleotide sequence: TGTGCCAGCAGGGGTACCGGGACAGGGTACGAGCAGTACTTC. Protein product: CASRGTGTGYEQYF.

The chain carries TRBV2 and TRBJ1-2, with a tentative D call TRBD1 (6 bases). Deletions cut 3 bases from V and 5 bases from J, with 13 bases between. Germline CDR1 SNHLY, CDR2 FYNNEI. This CDR3 spans 14 amino acids. The CDR3, as DNA: TGTGCCAGCAGTGAGGAACAGGGTCGGTATGGCTACACCTTC. It yields the protein CASSEEQGRYGYTF.

The chain employs TRBV28 and TRBJ1-1, with 7 bases fitting TRBD1. The CDR3 has 14 residues. CDR1 and CDR2 (germline): MDHEN, SYDVKM. V lost 2 bases to trimming and J lost 8 bases; unmatched junction nucleotides: 8. This chain's CDR3 is CASSLPGQRREAFF. In DNA form, the CDR3 reads TGTGCCAGCAGTTTACCGGGACAGCGGAGAGAAGCTTTCTTT.

The chain links TRBV3-1 (or the pseudogene TRBV3-2) to TRBJ2-7; maybe TRBD1 (6 bases). V was clipped by 3 bases and J by 3 bases, with 12 bases between them. The CDR3 length is 14 residues. Germline CDR1 reads LGHDT; CDR2 reads YNNKEL (reference sequence). The CDR3 DNA follows: TGTGCCAGCAGCCAGGACAGACCCCACTACGAGCAGTACTTC. Its protein is CASSQDRPHYEQYF.